These 12 T cell receptor beta chains were sequenced from one sample in a study of T cells after yellow fever vaccination. Each CDR3 protein is one row after TCRdb ran MiXCR on the 5' RACE reads. The profile covers about 400,000 distinct CDR3 sequences, with about 9.9% appearing a single time and around 19% taken by the ten largest. The material was PBMCs, obtained on the day of the first yellow fever vaccination. The receptors derive from a man between 18 and 29 years old who received the YFV17D yellow fever vaccine.

The chain links TRBV7-8 to TRBJ2-1; no definite D call. With 2 bases removed from V and 4 bases from J, the gap between germline ends came to 18 bases. The CDR3 extends over 17 amino acids. In germline, CDR1 is SGHVS, CDR2 FQNEAQ. The CDR3 region has the DNA TGTGCCAGCAGCTTATGGGGTACCTTCGCTTCTTACAATGAGCAGTTCTTC. Its protein is CASSLWGTFASYNEQFF.

A remark on this clonotype: Mismatch with germline at one junction end may stem from a read error. The chain is built from TRBV7-6 and TRBJ2-1; D possibly corresponds to TRBD1 (6 bases). The CDR3 sequence is 15 residues long. CDR1 is SGHVS and CDR2 is FNYEAQ in the germline V gene. CDR3 loop: CASSLGGQGRPLVIF. The CDR3 DNA follows: TGTGCCAGCAGCTTAGGTGGGCAGGGGCGCCCATTAGTTATTTTC.

This clonotype was found a few times. V gene TRBV5-1 combines with J gene TRBJ2-5; D remains ambiguous. V was pared by 1 base and J by 5 bases, with 12 bases between. In germline, CDR1 is SGHRS, CDR2 YFSETQ. The CDR3 loop spans 14 amino acids. This CDR3 is CASSLSGFSETQYF. The CDR3 DNA reads TGCGCCAGCAGCTTGTCCGGGTTTTCGGAGACCCAGTACTTC.

The V gene is TRBV19, the J gene TRBJ1-6; D gene unclear. There are 15 residues in the CDR3. V was shortened by 3 bases and J by 0 bases, with 6 bases between the two germline ends. The germline V gene encodes CDR1 LNHDA and CDR2 SQIVND (reference sequence). Written as DNA, the CDR3 is TGTGCCAGTAGTATCGGGTACTCCTATAATTCACCCCTCCACTTT. This translates into CASSIGYSYNSPLHF.

This clonotype was detected a few times. The rearrangement joins TRBV7-6 to TRBJ1-1; D gene ambiguous. The ends were cut back, 5 bases at V and 6 bases at J, with 19 bases in the middle. The CDR3 totals 15 residues. Germline V gene data show CDR1 as SGHVS and CDR2 as FNYEAQ. CDR3 nucleotide sequence: TGTGCCAGCAGCATCCGGACCTCCGTGTTGGCTGAAGCTTTCTTT. Translation: CASSIRTSVLAEAFF.

This clonotype has a handful of counts. This chain connects TRBV11-2 to TRBJ2-5; 10 nucleotides line up with TRBD1. Germline V lookup: CDR1 SGHAT, CDR2 FQNNGV. The V segment lost 5 bases and the J segment 6 bases; nucleotides outside the gene matches: 9. CDR3 size: 15 residues. CDR3 sequence reads: CASSGDRGLGKTQYF. In nucleotides, the CDR3 is TGTGCCAGCAGCGGCGACAGGGGGCTCGGAAAGACCCAGTACTTC.

The V call is TRBV27, the J call TRBJ2-3; no definite D call. Germline CDR1 and CDR2: MNHEY and SMNVEV (reference sequence). CDR3 length: 15 residues. V lost 2 bases to trimming and J lost 1 base, with 10 bases between them. The DNA of the CDR3 is TGTGCCAGCAGTTTAGCTATATCAGGCACAGATACGCAGTATTTT. Amino acid sequence: CASSLAISGTDTQYF.

The CDR3 region is CASSLAAEGDGELFF. The CDR3 DNA reads as TGCGCCAGCAGCTTGGCGGCAGAGGGGGACGGGGAGCTGTTTTTT. The chain is built from TRBV5-1 and TRBJ2-2; tentative D call: TRBD1 (6 bases). V lost 0 bases, J lost 7 bases, and 13 bases lay in between. CDR1 SGHRS and CDR2 YFSETQ come from the germline V gene. The CDR3 is 15 residues long.

Comment on this clonotype: The junction does not match germline at one end; this may be a read error. The chain joins TRBV5-4 to TRBJ2-1; TRBD1 matches 9 bases. The germline CDR1 and CDR2 sequences are SGHNT and YYREEE (reference sequence). The CDR3 extends over 16 amino acids. The CDR3 sequence: CVSSVVGGQGSDEQFF. The CDR3 nucleotides read TGTGTCAGCAGCGTGGTAGGGGGACAGGGTTCTGATGAGCAGTTCTTC.

This clonotype was found a few times. The genes are TRBV24-1 and TRBJ2-3; the D is unclear. V dropped 2 bases and J dropped 1 base, with 3 bases sitting between them. CDR3 length: 13 residues. CDR1 is KGHDR and CDR2 is SFDVKD in the germline V gene. CDR3 amino acids: CATSDWRTDTQYF. CDR3 nucleotide sequence: TGTGCCACCAGTGATTGGCGCACAGATACGCAGTATTTT.

The V call is TRBV20-1, the J call TRBJ1-6; D not resolved. V was trimmed by 3 bases and J by 8 bases, leaving 8 bases between them. CDR3 size: 12 residues. Germline assignment: CDR1 DFQATT and CDR2 SNEGSKA (reference sequence). In nucleotides, the CDR3 is TGCAGTGCTAGTCGACTGGATTCACCCCTCCACTTT. It is translated as CSASRLDSPLHF.

This clonotype was seen only a few times. The chain uses TRBV6-5 and TRBJ1-4, with 8 positions matching TRBD1. Looked up from germline, CDR1 is MNHEY and CDR2 is SVGAGI. The CDR3 contains 14 residues. J was trimmed by 8 bases and V by 4 bases; bases with no gene match: 6. The CDR3 sequence: CASSSGQADEKLFF. Here the CDR3 DNA reads TGTGCCAGCAGTTCGGGACAGGCAGACGAAAAACTGTTTTTT.